What follows is one TCR beta chain and its context. This CDR3 comprises 14 residues. The germline V gene encodes CDR1 SGHNT and CDR2 YENEEA. Trimming took 4 bases from V and 9 from J, leaving 16 bases between them. This entry is derived from a study of T cell repertoires in cytomegalovirus infection. At the level of the study: CMV infection together with matching HLA type was indicated by public TCR beta signatures.

MiXCR, run by TCRdb on the reads, gives a single entry per CDR3 protein. The sample yields 560,000 or so distinct CDR3 sequences, 15% to 20% seen once. What was sequenced was CD8+ T cells from PBMCs. This TCR derives from a human donor in good health (CMV status not recorded). Some clones in this sample may be carry-over from other donors' samples. The V gene is TRBV11-3, the J gene TRBJ2-1; D perhaps matches TRBD1 (6 bases). The CDR3 coding sequence is TGTGCCAGCAGCTCTGGGGGCCCTCAGGGTGAGCAGTTCTTC. This translates into CASSSGGPQGEQFF. The variable domain in full, completed from reference TRBV11-3 and TRBJ2-1, reads EAGVVQSPRYKIIEKKQPVAFWCNPISGHNTLYWYLQNLGQGPELLIRYENEEAVDDSQLPKDRFSAERLKGVDSTLKIQPAELGDSAVYLCASSSGGPQGEQFFGPGTRLTVL.